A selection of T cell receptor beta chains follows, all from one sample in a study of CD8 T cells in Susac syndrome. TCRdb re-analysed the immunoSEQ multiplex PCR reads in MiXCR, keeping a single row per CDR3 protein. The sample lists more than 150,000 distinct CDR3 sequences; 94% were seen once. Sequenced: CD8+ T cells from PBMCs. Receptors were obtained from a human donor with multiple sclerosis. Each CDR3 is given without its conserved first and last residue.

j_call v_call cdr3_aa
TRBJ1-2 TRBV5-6 ASSLEGSYYGYT
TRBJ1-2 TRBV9 ASSVNTDGNYGYT
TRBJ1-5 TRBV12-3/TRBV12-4 ASSHRGEGRSSNQPQH
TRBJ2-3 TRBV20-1 SARNRGVGTQY
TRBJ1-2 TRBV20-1 SARESDSNYGYT
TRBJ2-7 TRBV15 ATSPAGGSSYEQY
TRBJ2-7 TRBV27 ASAQAGANEQY
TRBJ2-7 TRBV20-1 SARVEEGPYEQY
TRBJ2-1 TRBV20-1 SARQRGTEYDEQF
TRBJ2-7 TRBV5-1 ASSLATDEQY
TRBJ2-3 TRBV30 AWSVEEGETRIDTQY
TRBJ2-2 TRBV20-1 SARVPPNTGELF
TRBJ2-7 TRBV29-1 SVGTGEYGEQY
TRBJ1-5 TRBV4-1 ASSHRPDQPQH
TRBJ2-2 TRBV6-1 ASSRRSARGGTGELF
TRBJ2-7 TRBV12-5 ASAPERVDEQY
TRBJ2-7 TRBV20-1 SAPGQVFNEQY
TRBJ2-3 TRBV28 ASSFGPTDTQY
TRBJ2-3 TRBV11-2 ASSLGLGDTQY
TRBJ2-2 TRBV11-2 ASGGQPGELF
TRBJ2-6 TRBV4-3 ASSQAGPQLLSGANVLT
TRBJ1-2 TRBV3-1 ASSQGTDYGYT
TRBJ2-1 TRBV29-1 SGAGGTYNEQF
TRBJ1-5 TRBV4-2 ASSRSAGERNQPQH
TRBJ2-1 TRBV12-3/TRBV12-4 ASTLAGGPNEQF
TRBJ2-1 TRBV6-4 ASSDSGYNEQF
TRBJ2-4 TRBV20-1 SAFIGQLAKNIQY
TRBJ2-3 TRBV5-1 ASSLALGADTQY
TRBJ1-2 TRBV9 ASSPTGGGIYGYT
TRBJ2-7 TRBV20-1 SYRDPESYEQY
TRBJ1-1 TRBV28 ASSFAPGGLLGTEAF
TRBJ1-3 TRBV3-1 ASSQDAGRRNTIY
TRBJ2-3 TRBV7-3 ASSLGRAASDTQY
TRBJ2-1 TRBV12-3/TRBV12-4 ASRPGTGAYNEQF
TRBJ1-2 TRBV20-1 SARDQQYYGYT
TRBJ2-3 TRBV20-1 SLLRPKADTQY
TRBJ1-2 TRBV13 ASSQFTGGNGYT
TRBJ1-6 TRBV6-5 ASSPDRFDNSPLH
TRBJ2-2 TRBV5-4 ASSLGQLELF
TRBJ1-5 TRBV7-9 ASSSTVGNQPQH
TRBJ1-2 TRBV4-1 ASSPMEGAGYT
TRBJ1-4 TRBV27 ASSFLGGQNNEKLF
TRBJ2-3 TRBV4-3 ASSQFGPAGGPADTQY
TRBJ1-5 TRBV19 ASSIKRQNNQPQH
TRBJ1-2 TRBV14 ASSQEAGRANYGYT
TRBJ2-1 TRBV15 ATSISRGSYNEQF
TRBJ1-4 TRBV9 ASSAKDRGYEKLF
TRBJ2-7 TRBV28 AARDRGYEQY
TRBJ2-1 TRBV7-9 ASSPTQQVAARREKF
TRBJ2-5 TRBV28 ASVPDRGGETQY
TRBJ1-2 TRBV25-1 ASSDLGRGGYT
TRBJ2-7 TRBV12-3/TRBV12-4 ASSLAPANEQY
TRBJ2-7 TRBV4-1 ASSQVDKGYEQY
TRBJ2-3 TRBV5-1 ASSIGLGGEDTQY
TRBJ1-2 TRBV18 ASSPGRRVLYGYT
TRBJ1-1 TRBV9 ASSVGDQSEAF
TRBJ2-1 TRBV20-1 SAVAGGVGNEQF
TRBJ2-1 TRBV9 ASSSGLAGVAQF
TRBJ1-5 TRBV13 ASSLGYRGGQPQH
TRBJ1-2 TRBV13 ASSLGPGANYGYT